These 5 T cell receptor beta chains were sequenced from one sample in a study of blood T cell repertoires in COVID-19. Profiled with immunoSEQ multiplex PCR; TCRdb holds only in-frame clones, not every one. The table records around 190,000 clones, 80% to 90% of them present only once. The sequenced sample consisted of peripheral blood. These receptors all come from a man aged 50-60 years with active or convalescent COVID-19.

The DNA for the CDR3 is TGTGCCAGCAGTCCTTGGATTGTCCAGGGAGGAGAGACCCAGTACTTC. It is translated as CASSPWIVQGGETQYF. The V gene is TRBV28, the J gene TRBJ2-5; tentative D call: TRBD2 (6 bases). Germline V gene data show CDR1 as MDHEN and CDR2 as SYDVKM. The ends were cut back, 5 bases at V and 4 bases at J, with 20 bases in the middle. The CDR3 is 16 amino acids.

Only a few counts were recorded for this clone. V is TRBV11-2 and J is TRBJ1-3; 8 bases map to TRBD1. Germline V gives CDR1 SGHAT, CDR2 FQNNGV. The CDR3 consists of 15 residues. V shed 5 bases and J 0 bases; nucleotides not matched to a gene: 3. CDR3 sequence (DNA): TGTGCCAGCAGCCAAACAGGGGGCTCTGGAAACACCATATATTTT. Encoded protein: CASSQTGGSGNTIYF.

The chain carries TRBV12-3 or TRBV12-4 and TRBJ2-5; D is undetermined. The CDR3 is made up of 13 amino acids. Trimming left V 3 bases short and J 4 bases short, with 9 bases between. The CDR3 coding sequence is TGTGCCAGCAGTTTTCGAGGCGCAGAGACCCAGTACTTC. This sequence encodes CASSFRGAETQYF.

The V and J genes are TRBV25-1 and TRBJ1-1, with 7 bases aligning to TRBD1. CDR3 length: 14 amino acids. Germline V gene lookup returns CDR1 MGHDK and CDR2 SYGVNS. The trim removed 4 bases at V and 0 bases at J, leaving 2 bases unmatched. The CDR3, as DNA: TGTGCCAGCAGTGCGACAGGGCTGAACACTGAAGCTTTCTTT. Translated, it gives CASSATGLNTEAFF.

V usage is TRBV21-1 and J usage is TRBJ1-5; the D call in the table, TRBD1, was not verified against the DNA. TRBV21-1 is reported as a pseudogene. This CDR3 region has 14 residues. CDR3 in DNA: TGTGCCAGCAGCGATACAGGGTGCGGTCAGCCCCAGCATTTT. As protein: CASSDTGCGQPQHF.